Listed here are 7 T cell receptor beta chains from one sample, sequenced in a study of blood T cell repertoires in COVID-19. Libraries were prepared by immunoSEQ multiplex PCR; TCRdb keeps only in-frame clonotypes and omits some of them. The table lists 350,000 to 400,000 clones, approximately 86% of them singletons. The sequenced sample consisted of peripheral blood. All receptors derive from a woman aged 55-69 years with COVID-19, enrolled during active disease.

The CDR3 nucleotides are TGTGCCAGTTACGGCACCGGGGAGCTGTTTTTT. Amino acid sequence: CASYGTGELFF. The chain uses TRBV3-1 (or the pseudogene TRBV3-2) and TRBJ2-2; D is undetermined. V was cut by 9 bases and J by 4 bases, with 6 bases left in between. Germline assignment: CDR1 LGHDT and CDR2 YNNKEL (reference sequence). This CDR3 is built from 11 residues.

V and J are TRBV5-1 and TRBJ2-3, with D hard to call. This CDR3 spans 14 amino acids. Trimming pared 3 bases from V and 0 bases from J, leaving 8 bases between. The germline V gene encodes CDR1 SGHRS and CDR2 YFSETQ. CDR3 sequence: CASSWADSTDTQYF. CDR3 sequence (DNA): TGCGCCAGCAGCTGGGCAGATAGCACAGATACGCAGTATTTT.

The chain combines TRBV5-6 with TRBJ2-1; D perhaps matches TRBD2 (5 bases). CDR1 and CDR2 from the germline V gene are SGHDT and YYEEEE. Trimming took off 5 bases at V and 7 bases at J, with 16 bases between the two ends. The CDR3 length is 14 residues. CDR3 bases: TGTGCCAGCAGTCAGAGACTCCGGGGAAATGAGCAGTTCTTC. Residues: CASSQRLRGNEQFF.

The rearrangement links TRBV29-1 to TRBJ1-2; 8 bases fit TRBD1. Losses at the gene ends were 6 bases for V and 8 bases for J; bases not matched to a gene: 8. Germline V lookup: CDR1 SQVTM, CDR2 ANQGSEA. This CDR3 is 12 amino acids long. CDR3 loop: CSVGTGSGGYTF. CDR3 sequence (DNA): TGCAGCGTGGGGACAGGCTCGGGAGGCTACACCTTC. Together with reference TRBV29-1 and TRBJ1-2, the CDR3 gives the full variable domain: SAVISQKPSRDICQRGTSLTIQCQVDSQVTMMFWYRQQPGQSLTLIATANQGSEATYESGFVIDKFPISRPNLTFSTLTVSNMSPEDSSIYLCSVGTGSGGYTFGSGTRLTVV.

The chain has TRBV12-3 or TRBV12-4 and TRBJ2-2, with D hard to call. With 7 bases removed from V and 7 bases from J, the gap between germline ends came to 10 bases. The CDR3 contains 12 residues. CDR3 DNA: TGTGCCAGCACCGTTTCAGTCGGGGAGCTGTTTTTT. Its protein product is CASTVSVGELFF.

This rearrangement joins TRBV29-1 to TRBJ2-1; 7 nucleotides match TRBD1. The CDR3 is 12 residues long. The V gene end was trimmed by 7 bases and the J gene end by 3 bases; junction bases not matched to a gene: 3. Germline-derived CDR1 and CDR2 are SQVTM and ANQGSEA. The CDR3 loop is CSERQGYNEQFF. The CDR3 DNA is TGCAGCGAGCGACAGGGCTACAATGAGCAGTTCTTC.

The rearrangement links TRBV5-8 to TRBJ1-1, with D perhaps matching TRBD1 (6 bases). Trimming removed 2 bases from V and 5 bases from J, with 16 bases in between. CDR1 SGHTS and CDR2 YDEGEE come from the germline V gene. The CDR3 extends over 15 amino acids. This CDR3 is CASSLGGTVLTEAFF. CDR3 DNA sequence: TGTGCCAGCAGCTTAGGGGGTACCGTGCTTACTGAAGCTTTCTTT.